This T cell receptor (beta chain) comes out of a study of memory CD8 T cells in hepatitis C reinfection. Overall study context: Between 3 and 8 weeks after reinfection detection, peak samples were drawn. Study-level points and caveats: Only five donors prevented definitive conclusions about public clonotypes.

With regard to this clone: Its antigen is not identified.

The time point is: peak reinfection, 3 to 8 weeks after reinfection detection. Sorted cells were sequenced directly ex vivo without any in vitro expansion. People who inject drugs from Montreal's HEPCO study were the donors. The table came from immunoSEQ multiplex PCR; TCRdb's copy has only in-frame clones and leaves some out. The table records some 40,000 clones, over 75% of them present only once. CDR3 length equals 15 residues. Germline lookup yields CDR1 SGHRS and CDR2 YFSETQ. Trimming left V 0 bases short and J 0 bases short, with 10 bases between. The chain carries TRBV5-1 and TRBJ2-7, with D maybe TRBD2 (6 bases). Sequences were obtained from naive CD8+ T cells sorted from blood. The TCR originated in a man between 18 and 29 years old with hepatitis C virus infection. The CDR3 DNA reads as TGCGCCAGCAGCTTGGGCTTAGCGGACTCCTACGAGCAGTACTTC. It is translated as CASSLGLADSYEQYF. The variable domain in full, with the rest retrieved from reference TRBV5-1 and TRBJ2-7, is KAGVTQTPRYLIKTRGQQVTLSCSPISGHRSVSWYQQTPGQGLQFLFEYFSETQRNKGNFPGRFSGRQFSNSRSEMNVSTLELGDSALYLCASSLGLADSYEQYFGPGTRLTVT.